The sample holds one count of the clone carrying this TCR beta chain. Its target is not known. These data originate in a study of cytotoxic CD8 clonotypes in ibrutinib-treated CLL. V lost 7 bases and J 3 bases, leaving 24 bases between the germline ends. This CDR3 region has 16 residues. The germline V gene has CDR1 SQVTM and CDR2 ANQGSEA. Findings and caveats of the study: Samples were collected at differing times from sustained-remission and progressing patients.

Data came from immunoSEQ multiplex PCR; TCRdb stores just in-frame clones and leaves some out. This sample has approximately 45,000 clones, with about 72% found just once. The receptor comes from a human donor with chronic lymphocytic leukemia. The chain is built from TRBV29-1 and TRBJ1-1; D perhaps matches TRBD1 (6 bases). This material consisted of PBMCs, taken after 12 months of ibrutinib treatment. CDR3 sequence (DNA): TGCAGCGCGGAAGATCAGGGGAGGGGAGGGTACACTGAAGCTTTCTTT. This encodes CSAEDQGRGGYTEAFF. Based on the CDR3 plus reference TRBV29-1 and TRBJ1-1, the full variable domain is SAVISQKPSRDICQRGTSLTIQCQVDSQVTMMFWYRQQPGQSLTLIATANQGSEATYESGFVIDKFPISRPNLTFSTLTVSNMSPEDSSIYLCSAEDQGRGGYTEAFFGQGTRLTVV.